The 9 T cell receptor beta chains below were found in one sample sequenced in a study of blood T cell repertoires in COVID-19. TCRdb keeps only in-frame clones here, not all; method: immunoSEQ multiplex PCR. The data contain 140,000 to 150,000 clones, about 87% of them singletons. Sequenced input: peripheral blood. These receptors were taken from a human donor in a cohort sampled during active COVID-19.

This chain uses TRBV9 with TRBJ2-4, with D possibly TRBD2 on 5 matching bases. Germline V lookup: CDR1 SGDLS, CDR2 YYNGEE. Between the trimmed V and J ends, which lost 3 bases and 4 bases, there was a span of 20 bases. This CDR3 has 17 amino acids. CDR3 sequence: CASSEGVSALAKNIQYF. CDR3 nucleotide sequence: TGTGCCAGCAGCGAAGGTGTTTCTGCTCTAGCTAAAAACATTCAGTACTTC.

The chain couples TRBV29-1 to TRBJ2-1; TRBD2 might be the D (7 bases). Germline lookup yields CDR1 SQVTM and CDR2 ANQGSEA. This CDR3 comprises 15 residues. V lost 4 bases and J lost 0, with 13 bases in between. DNA of the CDR3: TGCAGCGTTGTTCTAGCGGACAGCTCCTACAATGAGCAGTTCTTC. Encoded protein: CSVVLADSSYNEQFF.

This clone showed up just a few times. The chain is built from TRBV3-1 (or the pseudogene TRBV3-2) and TRBJ2-2, with TRBD2 identical over 8 bases. Trimming at V came to 3 bases and at J to 0 bases, leaving 3 bases not matched to a gene. This CDR3 has 16 residues. Looked up from germline, CDR1 is LGHDT and CDR2 is YNNKEL (reference sequence). The CDR3 loop is CASSHVAGTNTGELFF. In nucleotides, the CDR3 is TGTGCCAGCAGCCATGTAGCGGGGACGAACACCGGGGAGCTGTTTTTT.

This clone has just a few counts. The V call is TRBV28, the J call TRBJ1-5; TRBD1 matches 9 bases. V was pared by 4 bases and J by 7 bases, with 8 bases of the junction left unmatched. The V gene's germline CDR1 is MDHEN and CDR2 SYDVKM. The CDR3 is 15 amino acids. CDR3 loop: CASSSPGQGAQPQHF. CDR3 sequence (DNA): TGTGCCAGCAGTTCACCGGGACAGGGAGCCCAGCCCCAGCATTTT.

This clone was detected only a few times. This chain links TRBV6-5 with TRBJ2-5; 7 positions match TRBD2. The CDR3 covers 15 residues. V lost 8 bases, J lost 1 base, and 10 bases stayed unmatched. Germline CDR1 reads MNHEY; CDR2 reads SVGAGI. This CDR3 is CASADGTNLQETQYF. The CDR3 DNA is TGTGCCAGCGCTGACGGGACTAACCTCCAAGAGACCCAGTACTTC.

CDR3 coding DNA: TGTGCCAGCCGTCCCCGGGACCCTCGGGAGTCTGAAGCTTTCTTT. Its protein is CASRPRDPRESEAFF. V usage is TRBV2 and J usage is TRBJ1-1; D may be TRBD1 (5 bases). CDR3 size: 15 residues. Germline-derived CDR1 and CDR2 are SNHLY and FYNNEI. Trimming took off 8 bases at V and 6 bases at J, with 22 bases between the two ends.

The chain couples TRBV9 to TRBJ2-2; D not certain. Trimming cost V 1 base and J 5 bases, with 9 bases left between them. This CDR3 spans 14 amino acids. Germline V CDR1 and CDR2: SGDLS, YYNGEE. CDR3 in DNA: TGTGCCAGCAGCGTACAATCCCAAACCGGGGAGCTGTTTTTT. Translation: CASSVQSQTGELFF.

This clone has only a few counts. This chain joins TRBV6-2 or TRBV6-3 and TRBJ2-5; no clear D. V shed 2 bases and J shed 8 bases, with 6 bases lying between them. Germline V gives CDR1 MNHEY, CDR2 SVGEGT. This CDR3 has 11 amino acids. The CDR3 DNA follows: TGTGCCAGCAGTTACCTGACAACCCAGTACTTC. Protein sequence: CASSYLTTQYF.

The CDR3 protein is CASSQGQGTTNYGYTF. The CDR3 bases are TGCGCCAGCAGCCAGGGACAGGGGACAACTAACTATGGCTACACCTTC. The V and J genes are TRBV5-1 and TRBJ1-2, with 10 bases matching TRBD1. This CDR3 is 16 amino acids long. Germline V CDR1 and CDR2: SGHRS, YFSETQ. Unmatched junction bases numbered 6, after V lost 4 bases and J lost 0 bases.